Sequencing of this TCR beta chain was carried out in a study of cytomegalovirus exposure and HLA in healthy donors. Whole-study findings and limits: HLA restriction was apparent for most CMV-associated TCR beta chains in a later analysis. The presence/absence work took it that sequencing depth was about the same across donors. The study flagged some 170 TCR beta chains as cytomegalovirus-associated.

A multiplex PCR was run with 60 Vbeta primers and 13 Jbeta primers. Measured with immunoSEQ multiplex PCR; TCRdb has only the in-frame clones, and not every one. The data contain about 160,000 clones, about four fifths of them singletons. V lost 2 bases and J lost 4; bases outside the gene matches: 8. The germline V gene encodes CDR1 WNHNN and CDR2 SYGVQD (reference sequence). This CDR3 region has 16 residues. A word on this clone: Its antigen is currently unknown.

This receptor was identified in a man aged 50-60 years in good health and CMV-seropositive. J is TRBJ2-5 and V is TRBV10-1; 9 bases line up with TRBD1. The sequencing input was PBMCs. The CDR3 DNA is TGCGCCAGCAGTGAGGCGGTGGGACAGGGTACAGAGACCCAGTACTTC. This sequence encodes CASSEAVGQGTETQYF.